The 26 T cell receptor beta chains below were found in one sample sequenced in a study of cytomegalovirus exposure and HLA in healthy donors. PCR was performed using 60 Vbeta and 13 Jbeta primers. Sequenced by immunoSEQ multiplex PCR; TCRdb stores in-frame clones only, minus some. The sample contains about 210,000 clones, approximately 80% of which appear only once. Sequencing input: PBMCs. These TCRs come from a woman aged 45 to 65 in good health and CMV-seropositive.

The genes are TRBV29-1 and TRBJ2-7, with TRBD1 identical over 7 bases. The CDR3 consists of 13 residues. Trimming took 4 bases from V and 5 from J; bases not matched to a gene: 8. The germline V gene encodes CDR1 SQVTM and CDR2 ANQGSEA. The CDR3 nucleotides are TGCAGCGTTGCCCCGACAGGGATCCACGAGCAGTACTTC. This gives the protein CSVAPTGIHEQYF.

The V and J genes are TRBV27 and TRBJ2-4, with a tentative D call TRBD2 (5 bases). Trimming removed 5 bases at V and 0 bases at J, with 14 bases between. The CDR3 length is 16 residues. CDR1 is MNHEY, CDR2 SMNVEV, per germline (reference sequence). CDR3 in DNA: TGTGCCAGCAGTCCATGGACTCCATCAGCCAAAAACATTCAGTACTTC. As protein: CASSPWTPSAKNIQYF.

On this clone: Other nucleotide sequences in the sample specify the same CDR3. The chain is built from TRBV19 and TRBJ1-1; no definite D call. Germline-derived CDR1 and CDR2 are LNHDA and SQIVND (reference sequence). Between the trimmed V and J ends, which lost 1 base and 5 bases, there was a span of 8 bases. The CDR3 length is 13 residues. CDR3 in DNA: TGTGCCAGTAGTATAGCGCGGCAGACTGAAGCTTTCTTT. Protein: CASSIARQTEAFF.

The chain is built from TRBV27 and TRBJ1-2; D may be TRBD1 (6 bases). Germline CDR1 and CDR2: MNHEY and SMNVEV (reference sequence). This CDR3 has 15 residues. V was trimmed by 4 bases and J by 0 bases, leaving 12 bases between them. The chain's CDR3 is CASSSGGGPNYGYTF. For the CDR3, the DNA is TGTGCCAGCAGTTCGGGAGGGGGACCTAACTATGGCTACACCTTC.

The V call is TRBV21-1, the J call TRBJ1-2; no DNA check was done on the table's D call, TRBD1. TRBV21-1 corresponds to a pseudogene. This CDR3 contains 16 residues. Here the CDR3 reads CASSKGSNDRQGGYTF. The CDR3, as DNA: TGTGCCAGCAGCAAAGGTTCCAACGACCGGCAGGGTGGCTACACCTTC.

This chain uses TRBV7-2 with TRBJ2-2; D not resolved. V was shortened by 4 bases and J by 4 bases, with 13 bases between the two germline ends. Germline lookup yields CDR1 SGHTA and CDR2 FQGNSA. The CDR3 is 15 amino acids. The CDR3: CASSSVVPGTGELFF. The CDR3 nucleotides are TGTGCCAGCAGCTCGGTGGTCCCGGGCACCGGGGAGCTGTTTTTT. Combining the CDR3 with reference TRBV7-2 and TRBJ2-2 gives the whole variable domain GAGVSQSPSNKVTEKGKDVELRCDPISGHTALYWYRQSLGQGLEFLIYFQGNSAPDKSGLPSDRFSAERTGGSVSTLTIQRTQQEDSAVYLCASSSVVPGTGELFFGEGSRLTVL.

The V and J genes are TRBV18 and TRBJ2-1, with a weak D call TRBD1 (5 bases). V was clipped by 3 bases and J by 4 bases, with 10 bases between them. Germline lookup yields CDR1 KGHSH and CDR2 LQKENI. This CDR3 is built from 14 residues. CDR3: CASSPQGRYNEQFF. The CDR3 DNA reads TGTGCCAGCTCACCGCAGGGAAGGTACAATGAGCAGTTCTTC.

The chain carries TRBV4-3 and TRBJ2-1; 9 bases map to TRBD2. The CDR3 consists of 15 residues. V trimming: 4 bases; J trimming: 8 bases; junction bases outside the gene matches: 9. Germline values: CDR1 LGHNA, CDR2 YSLEER. The CDR3 spells CASSRAGLAPDEQFF. DNA of the CDR3: TGCGCCAGCAGCCGCGCGGGACTAGCCCCCGATGAGCAGTTCTTC.

The V call is TRBV6-6, the J call TRBJ1-1; 9 bases map to TRBD1. The germline V gene encodes CDR1 MNHNY and CDR2 SVGAGI (reference sequence). CDR3 length equals 16 residues. J was trimmed by 4 bases and V by 6 bases; bases with no gene match: 12. CDR3 sequence (DNA): TGTGCCAGCAGCCCCGGGACAGGGAGGGCCGGCACTGAAGCTTTCTTT. Translating gives CASSPGTGRAGTEAFF.

A single count supports this clone. This chain joins TRBV19 and TRBJ2-7; TRBD2 matches 10 bases. In germline, CDR1 is LNHDA, CDR2 SQIVND (reference sequence). V lost 3 bases and J lost 4; bases outside the gene matches: 3. The CDR3 length is 14 residues. CDR3 coding DNA: TGTGCCAGTAGTATCCTAGCGGGGGATTACGAGCAGTACTTC. Amino acid sequence: CASSILAGDYEQYF.

The J gene is TRBJ2-1, the V gene TRBV29-1; D gene uncertain. From germline, CDR1 is SQVTM and CDR2 ANQGSEA. The CDR3 has 10 amino acids. V was clipped by 4 bases and J by 9 bases, with 7 bases between them. The CDR3 nucleotides read TGCAGCGTTGCTTGGCCTGAGCAGTTCTTC. The encoded protein is CSVAWPEQFF.

This chain uses TRBV19 with TRBJ2-1; TRBD2 aligns across 7 bases. Germline V CDR1 and CDR2: LNHDA, SQIVND (reference sequence). With 6 bases clipped from V and 2 bases from J, the junction kept 7 bases outside the gene matches. This CDR3 comprises 15 residues. CDR3 DNA sequence: TGTGCCAGTAGCGTTGGGGGGGGTGCCTACAATGAGCAGTTCTTC. Protein: CASSVGGGAYNEQFF.

The CDR3 nucleotides are TGTGCCAGCTCACCACCGGGCAGATACCAAGAGACCCAGTACTTC. This codes for CASSPPGRYQETQYF. The chain uses TRBV18 and TRBJ2-5, with D unresolved. This CDR3 has 15 amino acids. The germline V gene encodes CDR1 KGHSH and CDR2 LQKENI. V was pared by 0 bases and J by 0 bases, with 8 bases between.

The V gene is TRBV5-1, the J gene TRBJ2-7; the match to TRBD2 covers 9 bases. Losses at the gene ends were 0 bases for V and 2 bases for J; bases not matched to a gene: 12. CDR3 size: 18 residues. The germline V gene has CDR1 SGHRS and CDR2 YFSETQ. CDR3 coding DNA: TGCGCCAGCAGCTTGGACCGCTCCGGGACTAGCCGACCCTACGAGCAGTACTTC. It translates to CASSLDRSGTSRPYEQYF.

The V call is TRBV7-9, the J call TRBJ2-3, with unresolved D. The germline V gene has CDR1 SEHNR and CDR2 FQNEAQ (reference sequence). With 4 bases removed from V and 6 bases from J, the gap between germline ends came to 5 bases. This CDR3 region has 11 residues. The DNA for the CDR3 is TGTGCCAGCAGCTCCCCGGATACGCAGTATTTT. This gives the protein CASSSPDTQYF.

J is TRBJ1-1 and V is TRBV28; D might be TRBD1 (5 bases). The length of the CDR3 is 14 residues. The germline gives CDR1 MDHEN, CDR2 SYDVKM. Trimming left V 6 bases short and J 4 bases short, with 15 bases between. The CDR3 is CASSKGGDPTEAFF. DNA for the CDR3: TGTGCCAGCAGCAAGGGAGGGGATCCCACTGAAGCTTTCTTT.

J is TRBJ2-5 and V is TRBV2, with 9 bases that match TRBD2. The CDR3 is 15 residues long. The V segment lost 6 bases and the J segment 4 bases; nucleotides outside the gene matches: 9. Germline V gene lookup returns CDR1 SNHLY and CDR2 FYNNEI. The CDR3 DNA reads TGTGCCAGCAGGGCAGCGGGGGGCGAACGAGAGACCCAGTACTTC. It codes for CASRAAGGERETQYF.

V usage is TRBV4-1 and J usage is TRBJ1-4, with TRBD1 matching over 11 bases. The CDR3 totals 17 residues. The J segment lost 3 bases and the V segment lost 1 base, leaving 4 bases of the junction unmatched. Germline V gives CDR1 MGHRA, CDR2 YSYEKL. CDR3 protein: CASSQVDRGRANEKLFF. Written as DNA, the CDR3 is TGCGCCAGCAGCCAAGTGGACAGGGGGCGAGCTAATGAAAAACTGTTTTTT.

This sequence joins TRBV5-1 and TRBJ2-3; D is unclear. There are 11 residues in the CDR3. Germline CDR1 is SGHRS and CDR2 is YFSETQ. Trimming removed 5 bases at V and 4 bases at J, with 5 bases between. In DNA form, the CDR3 reads TGCGCCAGCAGGATAGCAGATACGCAGTATTTT. It is translated as CASRIADTQYF.

The gene calls are TRBV9 and TRBJ2-5, with 7 bases matching TRBD1. The J call may be wrong; the DNA end is better matched by TRBJ2-7. The CDR3 runs 15 residues. The V gene's germline CDR1 is SGDLS and CDR2 YYNGEE. The CDR3 spells CASSTRTGSRYEQYF. The DNA of the CDR3 is TGTGCCAGCAGCACCCGGACAGGTTCGCGATACGAGCAGTACTTC.

V usage is TRBV6-6 and J usage is TRBJ1-4, with 8 bases matching TRBD1. The V and J ends lost 5 bases and 5 bases, in that order; junction bases with no gene match: 1. CDR1 and CDR2 from the germline V gene are MNHNY and SVGAGI (reference sequence). The CDR3 consists of 13 residues. CDR3 DNA sequence: TGTGCCAGCAGTCGGACAGGGAATGAAAAACTGTTTTTT. As protein: CASSRTGNEKLFF.

The chain joins TRBV11-1 to TRBJ2-7; weak D call: TRBD1 (5 bases). This CDR3 has 13 amino acids. Germline V gene data show CDR1 as SGHAT and CDR2 as FQDESV (reference sequence). Deletions cut 1 base from V and 2 bases from J, with 6 bases between. CDR3 in amino acids: CASSLGQPYEQYF. In DNA, the CDR3 is TGTGCCAGCAGCTTAGGACAGCCCTACGAGCAGTACTTC. The entire variable domain, with the rest obtained from reference TRBV11-1 and TRBJ2-7, is as follows: EAEVAQSPRYKITEKSQAVAFWCDPISGHATLYWYRQILGQGPELLVQFQDESVVDDSQLPKDRFSAERLKGVDSTLKIQPAELGDSAMYLCASSLGQPYEQYFGPGTRLTVT.

This clone was detected a few times. The CDR3 sequence is CASSQDIGNGANVLTF. Here the CDR3 DNA reads TGCGCCAGCAGCCAAGATATTGGCAACGGGGCCAACGTCCTGACTTTC. The rearrangement joins TRBV4-3 to TRBJ2-6; D unclear. The V gene's germline CDR1 is LGHNA and CDR2 YSLEER. CDR3 length: 16 residues. Trimming took 0 bases from V and 4 from J, leaving 10 bases between them.

The chain is built from TRBV29-1 and TRBJ2-5; tentative D call: TRBD1 (5 bases). The V gene lost 3 bases and the J gene lost 3 bases, with 5 bases spanning the gap. The germline V gene encodes CDR1 SQVTM and CDR2 ANQGSEA. The CDR3 length is 11 residues. This CDR3 reads CSVETEETQYF. For the CDR3, the DNA is TGCAGCGTTGAGACAGAAGAGACCCAGTACTTC.

The V and J genes are TRBV5-4 and TRBJ1-2, with D perhaps TRBD1 (6 bases). The CDR3 extends over 15 amino acids. Germline values: CDR1 SGHNT, CDR2 YYREEE (reference sequence). Trimming stripped 0 bases from V and 6 bases from J, with 15 bases between. The CDR3 reads CASSLVAGAGHGYTF. CDR3 nucleotides: TGTGCCAGCAGCTTGGTTGCAGGGGCCGGCCATGGCTACACCTTC.

This rearrangement joins TRBV28 to TRBJ2-7; 7 bases line up with TRBD1. Germline V gene data show CDR1 as MDHEN and CDR2 as SYDVKM. The CDR3 runs to 17 residues. V lost 7 bases and J lost 4; bases outside the gene matches: 19. This CDR3 reads CASTGQGVRAGLYEQYF. The CDR3 DNA reads TGTGCCAGCACCGGCCAGGGGGTGCGGGCGGGTTTATACGAGCAGTACTTC.